This T cell receptor beta chain was obtained from a study of blood T cell repertoires in COVID-19 (dated by TCRdb to the early 2020s). Context from the whole study: Samples covering the acute and convalescent phases of COVID-19 were provided by collaborators in the United States, Italy and Spain. Where available, HLA class I and class II types were obtained from metadata supplied by the sample provider rather than from assay-based typing. A freely available public database, intended as a resource for researchers studying the immune response to SARS-CoV-2, is where the repertoires were released. Nearly every sample came with metadata listing a de-identified subject ID, COVID-19 status, age in years and sex. Samples came from the ongoing ImmuneRACE study (first 160 participants) plus 1,254 subjects from 6 global collaborators. Subjects who had been exposed to COVID-19, were actively infected with it, or had recovered from it provided the deeply sampled blood TCRbeta repertoires that made up the dataset. The material from the prospective study consisted of cDNA or gDNA derived from T cells, B-cell-depleted T cells, or PBMCs.

On the study overall, not on this receptor specifically: The quantity of clinical and demographic metadata differed by source and by participant and was supplied without curation.

There are 14 amino acids in the CDR3, from cysteine to phenylalanine inclusive. The entry retains the CDR3 DNA only, 42 bases that are in frame from base 1. V ends up 10 bases short and J 7 bases short, with an unmatched junction base count of 9. CDR1 and CDR2 are read off the germline V gene as SGHAT and FQNNGV. Samples from volunteer blood donors who had recovered from COVID-19 were contributed by a second Seattle source. Collaborating institutions collected whole blood in K2EDTA tubes following their own protocols. Collaborator samples were shipped for TCRbeta analysis as frozen whole blood, isolated PBMCs, or DNA extracted from either sample type. Regarding this clone: What antigen it recognizes has not been identified. The record has no base qualities; no much larger clone is one base away.

TCRbeta CDR3 regions were amplified from genomic DNA by means of the immunoSEQ Assay, a bias-controlled multiplex PCR. The authors' pipeline ran thus. Nucleated cell counts per sample were estimated from amplification of reference gene primers within the assay. To quantify the absolute abundance of each unique TCRbeta CDR3 rearrangement, sequence reads were collapsed and filtered. Productive Simpson clonality was computed per sample as the square root of Simpson's diversity index over productive rearrangements. TCRdb mirrors the immuneACCESS table, restricted to in-frame sequences. Some clones are absent from its copies; in checked studies, under half trace to an unresolved V gene, and the reason for the others is unknown. V, J and clone size reflect that table, while D and trimming were determined from the DNA. Recorded for this sample are 200,000 to 300,000 clones; about 89% of them occurred a single time. Roughly 1.6% of the sample comes from the top ten.

Sample: peripheral blood. Recombination linked TRBV11-2 to TRBJ2-2; 10 of the junction bases match TRBD1. The clonotype originates from a woman aged 35 to 49 who had recovered from COVID-19. The CDR3 region reads CAIRTGGSVGELFF. The nucleotides read TGTGCCATCAGGACAGGGGGATCGGTCGGGGAGCTGTTTTTT.